What follows are 8 T cell receptor beta chains derived from one specimen sequenced in a study of cytomegalovirus exposure and HLA in healthy donors. PCR used 60 Vbeta primers and 13 Jbeta primers. Method: immunoSEQ multiplex PCR; TCRdb's copy keeps in-frame clones and lacks some. This repertoire includes 65,000 to 90,000 clones. Material: PBMCs. Every receptor here comes from a female donor in good health and CMV-seropositive.

The chain has TRBV5-1 and TRBJ2-7; 11 nucleotides agree with TRBD2. V shed 1 base and J 0 bases; nucleotides not matched to a gene: 3. The CDR3 length is 16 residues. Germline CDR1 SGHRS, CDR2 YFSETQ. CDR3 protein: CASSLTSGGRSYEQYF. The DNA of the CDR3 is TGCGCCAGCAGCTTGACTAGCGGGGGTCGCTCCTACGAGCAGTACTTC.

The rearrangement links TRBV14 to TRBJ2-3; D is unresolved. The V end was cut by 3 bases, the J end by 5 bases, with 9 bases between. This CDR3 is 13 amino acids long. The germline gives CDR1 SGHDN, CDR2 FVKESK. The CDR3 reads CASSQPTGDTQYF. CDR3 in DNA: TGTGCCAGCAGCCAGCCTACGGGAGATACGCAGTATTTT.

This chain uses TRBV4-1 with TRBJ2-7; TRBD1 matches at 10 bases. J was trimmed by 5 bases and V by 4 bases; bases with no gene match: 8. The germline gives CDR1 MGHRA, CDR2 YSYEKL. The CDR3 is 15 amino acids. DNA of the CDR3: TGCGCCAGCAGCCTATCCGGACAGGGGGGCCACGAGCAGTACTTC. Translating it yields CASSLSGQGGHEQYF.

The chain combines TRBV5-6 with TRBJ2-2; D gene ambiguous. The CDR3 contains 16 residues. Germline V gene data show CDR1 as SGHDT and CDR2 as YYEEEE. Trimming pared 1 base from V and 2 bases from J, leaving 12 bases between. The CDR3 sequence is CASSLRTTTNTGELFF. CDR3 DNA: TGTGCCAGCAGCTTGAGAACTACTACTAACACCGGGGAGCTGTTTTTT.

The rearrangement uses TRBV28 and TRBJ2-7; 7 bases align to TRBD1. The germline CDR1 and CDR2 sequences are MDHEN and SYDVKM. The V gene end was trimmed by 3 bases and the J gene end by 2 bases; junction bases not matched to a gene: 7. The CDR3 has 15 amino acids. CDR3 DNA sequence: TGTGCCAGCAGTTTCCCCTCGACAGGGACCTACGAGCAGTACTTC. The encoded protein is CASSFPSTGTYEQYF.

This clone is identified as medium-sized (0.01 to 0.1%) from frequency. The chain recombines TRBV5-1 with TRBJ1-2, with D perhaps TRBD1 (5 bases). There are 15 residues in the CDR3. The germline gives CDR1 SGHRS, CDR2 YFSETQ. V was trimmed by 0 bases and J by 4 bases, leaving 13 bases between them. CDR3 DNA: TGCGCCAGCAGCTTGGTGGGGGGGGATCCCTATGGCTACACCTTC. This sequence encodes CASSLVGGDPYGYTF. Supplemented by reference TRBV5-1 and TRBJ1-2, the full variable domain reads KAGVTQTPRYLIKTRGQQVTLSCSPISGHRSVSWYQQTPGQGLQFLFEYFSETQRNKGNFPGRFSGRQFSNSRSEMNVSTLELGDSALYLCASSLVGGDPYGYTFGSGTRLTVV.

The chain combines TRBV7-2 with TRBJ2-1, with D perhaps matching TRBD2 (7 bases). Trimming took 0 bases from V and 8 from J, leaving 14 bases between them. CDR1 is SGHTA, CDR2 FQGNSA, per germline. The CDR3 sequence is 15 residues long. DNA of the CDR3: TGTGCCAGCAGCTTAGCGGGGGGGGCCATGTATGAGCAGTTCTTC. Its translation: CASSLAGGAMYEQFF. The entire variable domain, with the rest obtained from reference TRBV7-2 and TRBJ2-1, is as follows: GAGVSQSPSNKVTEKGKDVELRCDPISGHTALYWYRQSLGQGLEFLIYFQGNSAPDKSGLPSDRFSAERTGGSVSTLTIQRTQQEDSAVYLCASSLAGGAMYEQFFGPGTRLTVL.

The chain is built from TRBV18 and TRBJ2-7, with D perhaps matching TRBD1 (6 bases). CDR1 is KGHSH, CDR2 LQKENI, per germline. This CDR3 has 16 amino acids. Trimming removed 3 bases from V and 1 base from J, with 16 bases in between. This CDR3 is CASSPTGSGRSYEQYF. CDR3 coding DNA: TGTGCCAGCTCACCCACAGGGTCGGGCCGTTCCTACGAGCAGTACTTC.